This is a list of T cell receptor beta chains from one sample in a study of OX40 agonist ivuxolimab in advanced cancers. Using immunoSEQ multiplex PCR, the repertoire was profiled, and TCRdb retains in-frame clones only, with some absent. Of tens of thousands of clones listed, 80% to 90% were seen once; the top ten hold roughly 27%. Sequenced here: CD4+ or CD8+ T cells sorted from blood, sampled in a trial of the OX40 agonist ivuxolimab. These receptors were obtained from an adult with an advanced solid tumor such as melanoma, head and neck, liver or kidney cancer. CDR3s include the opening cysteine and the closing phenylalanine or tryptophan.

TRBV18	TRBJ1-1	CASSWAELGTEAFF
TRBV9	TRBJ2-5	CASSVVGGETQYF
TRBV19	TRBJ2-3	CASSKRDRGLADTQYF
TRBV4-2	TRBJ2-2	CASSQDLRAGELFF
TRBV7-9	TRBJ2-3	CASSSGQGVGTQYF
TRBV7-6	TRBJ2-6	CASSFGRSSGANVLTF
TRBV27	TRBJ2-3	CASSSPTGTSGRRRDTQYF
TRBV19	TRBJ2-7	CASSGQGTYEQYF
TRBV19	TRBJ2-1	CASSVYKGYEQFF
TRBV5-1	TRBJ1-2	CASSPGGNAGNGYTF
TRBV9	TRBJ1-1	CAITTAWPTNTEAFF
TRBV14	TRBJ1-2	CASSQAPGFGIRYYGYTF
TRBV18	TRBJ1-2	CASSQTNYGYTF